This T cell receptor (beta chain) was recorded in a study of blood T cells in healthy people across ages. Together with a sample-barcoded 5' primer, a J-beta primer mix was included in a second PCR lasting about 7 to 11 cycles. Via MiXCR, TCRdb re-called the 5' RACE reads, giving one row per CDR3 protein. The table includes about 1.5 million distinct CDR3 sequences, about 40% detected once. The V gene's germline CDR1 is MNHEY and CDR2 SVGAGI. The CDR3 length is 14 residues. Each donor gave around 9.6 milliliters of peripheral blood. The sequence was obtained from a woman aged 18-35 years in good health. This chain joins TRBV6-5 and TRBJ2-1, with no clear D. The J call may not be correct, given that the DNA end is closer to TRBJ2-7. Sequencing was done on a sample of blood. The CDR3 nucleotides read TGTGCCAGCAGGACCCCGAGCTCCTACAATGAGCAGTACTTC. Amino acid sequence: CASRTPSSYNEQYF.